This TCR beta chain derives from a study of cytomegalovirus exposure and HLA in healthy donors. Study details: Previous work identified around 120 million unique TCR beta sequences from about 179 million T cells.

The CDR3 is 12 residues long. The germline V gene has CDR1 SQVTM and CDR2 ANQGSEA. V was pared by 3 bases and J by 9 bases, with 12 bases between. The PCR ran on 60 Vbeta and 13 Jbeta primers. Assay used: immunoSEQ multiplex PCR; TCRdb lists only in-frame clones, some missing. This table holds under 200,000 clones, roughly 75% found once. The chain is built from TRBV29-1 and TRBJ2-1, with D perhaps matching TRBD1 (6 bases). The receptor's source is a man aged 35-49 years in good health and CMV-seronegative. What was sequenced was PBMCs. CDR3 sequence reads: CSVDLGAAEQFF. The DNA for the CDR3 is TGCAGCGTTGATCTGGGGGCGGCTGAGCAGTTCTTC.